The rows below give T cell receptor beta chains drawn from one sample of a study of cytomegalovirus exposure and HLA in healthy donors. TCRdb keeps only in-frame clones here, not all; method: immunoSEQ multiplex PCR. The table has about 160,000 clones, about four fifths seen once; the top ten hold 1%. Input material: PBMCs. All receptors derive from a woman aged 45-65 years in good health and CMV-seropositive. CDR3s include the opening cysteine and the closing phenylalanine or tryptophan. A D gene is named only where the DNA matches it firmly. Clone size is not always given. Where it is, it says once, few, many or a class for expanded clones.

abundance	v_gene	d_gene	j_gene	CDR3nt	CDR3aa
few	TRBV12-2	NA	TRBJ1-4	TGTGCAAGTCGCTCCTGGGCCACTAATGAAAAACTGTTTTTT	CASRSWATNEKLFF
few	TRBV7-2	TRBD1	TRBJ1-1	TGTGCCAGCAGCTTAATGGGACAGGGGGGGACTGAAGCTTTCTTT	CASSLMGQGGTEAFF
NA	TRBV28	TRBD2	TRBJ2-1	TGTGCCAGCAGTTTAACGGGACTAGCGGGGGGATATGGGTACAATGAGCAGTTCTTC	CASSLTGLAGGYGYNEQFF
NA	TRBV27	NA	TRBJ2-5	TGTGCCAGCAGTTTTCCCCCTGCGGGCCCCCGGGAGACCCAGTACTTC	CASSFPPAGPRETQYF
NA	TRBV7-3	TRBD2	TRBJ2-1	TGTGCCAGCAGCTCCCAAGCGGGGGGGGGCTCCTACAATGAGCAGTTCTTC	CASSSQAGGGSYNEQFF
NA	TRBV30	NA	TRBJ2-3	TGTGCCTGTACCAGGGAAGGAACGCAGTATTTT	CACTREGTQYF
NA	TRBV5-1	TRBD1	TRBJ1-1	TGCGCCAGCAGCCCGGGACAGCACATGAACACTGAAGCTTTCTTT	CASSPGQHMNTEAFF
NA	TRBV20-1	NA	TRBJ1-2	TGCAGGGCCGGGACTCCAAGTGGCTACACCTTC	CRAGTPSGYTF
NA	TRBV7-2	NA	TRBJ1-4	TGTGCCAGCAGCTTACTCTATATTAGGACCGGAGGGGAAAAACTGTTTTTT	CASSLLYIRTGGEKLFF
NA	TRBV6-5	TRBD1	TRBJ1-1	TGTGCCAGCAGTTCCAGGGGGAGCGCTTTCTTT	CASSSRGSAFF
NA	TRBV7-2	TRBD1	TRBJ1-3	TGTGCCAGCAGCTACAAAGGTGGGACAGGGATCCCTATGACCATATATTTT	CASSYKGGTGIPMTIYF
NA	TRBV7-7	TRBD1	TRBJ2-2	TGTGCTAGCAGCCGGGGACAGGGCACCGGGGAGCTGTTTTTT	CASSRGQGTGELFF
few	TRBV18	NA	TRBJ1-3	TGTGCCAGCTCTCCGGAGCGGTCCCCGTCCTCTGGAAACACCATATATTTT	CASSPERSPSSGNTIYF
NA	TRBV7-6	TRBD2	TRBJ2-3	TGTGCCAGCATGCGGGAGGCCATGCCAGATACGCAGTATTTT	CASMREAMPDTQYF
few	TRBV7-2	NA	TRBJ2-3	TGTGCCAGCGGGGGAAGGACTATGACAGATACGCAGTATTTT	CASGGRTMTDTQYF
NA	TRBV5-1	NA	TRBJ1-4	TGCGCCAGCAGTGTGTCAGGGGTTGACAACGAAAAACTGTTTTTT	CASSVSGVDNEKLFF
NA	TRBV9	NA	TRBJ2-7	TGTGCCAGCAGCTCTTCGACAGAGGATGTGTCCTACGAGCAGTACTTC	CASSSSTEDVSYEQYF
NA	TRBV18	NA	TRBJ1-4	TGTGCCAGCTCACCGGGTCAGGGTGAAAAACTGTTTTTT	CASSPGQGEKLFF
NA	TRBV9	NA	TRBJ1-2	TGTGCCAGCAGCGTAGTAGCAGCCAACTATGGCTACACCTTC	CASSVVAANYGYTF
NA	TRBV2	NA	TRBJ1-2	TGTGCCAGCTCGGGGGACCGGGGCTACACCTTC	CASSGDRGYTF
NA	TRBV6-1	NA	TRBJ1-1	TGTGCCAGCCGGGGTCAGAACACTGAAGCTTTCTTT	CASRGQNTEAFF
NA	TRBV10-3	NA	TRBJ1-2	TGTGCCATCAGTGGTACAGGGAACTATGGCTACACCTTC	CAISGTGNYGYTF
NA	TRBV6-1	NA	TRBJ2-1	TGTGCCAGCAGTGAAGCTGGTACACCCTACAATGAGCAGTTCTTC	CASSEAGTPYNEQFF
NA	TRBV9	NA	TRBJ2-3	TGTGCCAGCAGCACTCGGACTGCCGCTAGCACAGATACGCAGTATTTT	CASSTRTAASTDTQYF
few	TRBV28	NA	TRBJ1-6	TGTGCCAGCAGGCGACAGTATTCACCCCTCCACTTT	CASRRQYSPLHF
NA	TRBV6-1	TRBD2	TRBJ2-2	TGTGCCAGCAGTGAAGCAATGACTAGCGGGGGGCCCAGGGAGCTGTTTTTT	CASSEAMTSGGPRELFF
NA	TRBV14	NA	TRBJ2-7	TGTGCCAGCAGCCAGGACAGCTACGAGCAGTACTTC	CASSQDSYEQYF
NA	TRBV4-3	TRBD2	TRBJ2-3	TGCGCCAGCAGCCAACAACTAGCGGGAGGCACAGATACGCAGTATTTT	CASSQQLAGGTDTQYF
once	TRBV5-1	NA	TRBJ1-2	TGCGCCAGCAGCCCGAGGGAACGCCTGACATTTGGCTACACCTTC	CASSPRERLTFGYTF
NA	TRBV30	NA	TRBJ2-5	TGTGCCCGAAGACTTGGGAGTCAAGAGACCCAGTACTTC	CARRLGSQETQYF
NA	TRBV18	TRBD2	TRBJ2-3	TGTGCCAGCTCCCTTAGCGGGGGCCAGTCGAATACGCAGTATTTT	CASSLSGGQSNTQYF
NA	TRBV5-1	TRBD1	TRBJ2-3	TGCGCCAGCAGCTTCCAACCCCAAAGGCAGGGGGATGCAGATACGCAGTATTTT	CASSFQPQRQGDADTQYF
NA	TRBV2	TRBD2	TRBJ2-4	TGTGCCACCAAAGGACTAGCGGGGAAAGCCAAAAACATTCAGTACTTC	CATKGLAGKAKNIQYF
NA	TRBV5-5	TRBD1	TRBJ2-1	TGTGCCAGCAGTCACCCCGGGACAGGGGGGAATGAGCAGTTCTTC	CASSHPGTGGNEQFF
NA	TRBV7-9	TRBD2	TRBJ2-4	TGTGCCAGCAGCCCACGGCGGGGGTTGTCCAAAAACATTCAGTACTTC	CASSPRRGLSKNIQYF
NA	TRBV11-2	NA	TRBJ2-1	TGTGCCAGCAGCATAGGGATCAGTACAGTCGATGAGCAGTTCTTC	CASSIGISTVDEQFF
NA	TRBV9	TRBD2	TRBJ2-1	TGTGCCAGCAGCGTAGTTAGCGGGAGGGCTAGGTACAATGAGCAGTTCTTC	CASSVVSGRARYNEQFF